The next 4 T cell receptor beta chains were all read from a single sample in a study of glioma-infiltrating T cells. TCR alpha and beta CDR3 regions were amplified from RNA using iRepertoire nested multiplex PCR. TCRdb fed the multiplex PCR reads into MiXCR, producing one record per CDR3 protein. The sample records some 180,000 distinct CDR3 sequences, over 30% being singletons. Sequencing input: glioma tissue, nonneoplastic brain tissue, or PBMCs (not recorded which). These receptors were obtained from a human donor with low-grade glioma or glioblastoma, undergoing nonglioma brain surgery, or in good health (not recorded which).

In its sample, this clonotype was seen many times. As DNA, the CDR3 is TGCAGTGCTAGATCCCCTCGTACGACTCTCGGTGAGCAGTTCTTC. It specifies CSARSPRTTLGEQFF. This sequence joins TRBV20-1 and TRBJ2-1; D gene unclear. Germline V gene data show CDR1 as DFQATT and CDR2 as SNEGSKA (reference sequence). Trimming shortened V by 2 bases and J by 9 bases, and 20 bases separated the two germline ends. The CDR3 runs 15 residues.

In this sample, this clonotype turned up many times. The gene calls are TRBV29-1 and TRBJ1-1; TRBD1 is a possible D gene (6 bases). Per germline, CDR1 SQVTM and CDR2 ANQGSEA. Trimming cost V 7 bases and J 8 bases, with 14 bases left between them. This CDR3 spans 11 amino acids. The CDR3 bases are TGCAGCGGACAGAACAGGGTGGAAGCTTTCTTT. Translated: CSGQNRVEAFF.

J is TRBJ2-3 and V is TRBV5-1, with TRBD2 matching over 8 bases. Per germline, CDR1 SGHRS and CDR2 YFSETQ. The length of the CDR3 is 17 residues. With V trimmed by 4 bases and J by 3 bases, 13 bases remained unmatched. The CDR3 here is CASSRMDTGGPTDTQYF. As DNA, the CDR3 is TGCGCCAGCAGCCGAATGGATACGGGAGGGCCAACAGATACGCAGTATTTT.

Remarks on this clonotype: The germline gene is not matched at one end of the junction; a read error may be the cause. The chain links TRBV29-1 to TRBJ2-7; tentatively, D is TRBD2 (5 bases). In germline, CDR1 is SQVTM, CDR2 ANQGSEA. This CDR3 region has 13 residues. The CDR3 reads CSVDPGYSTEHYF. CDR3 sequence (DNA): TGCAGCGTTGATCCGGGATATTCTACAGAGCATTACTTC.